These 23 T cell receptor beta chains were sequenced from one sample in a study of cytomegalovirus exposure and HLA in healthy donors. The PCR had 60 Vbeta and 13 Jbeta primers. Sequencing used immunoSEQ multiplex PCR; TCRdb keeps in-frame clones, though not all of them. This table has about 120,000 clones, 75% appearing once. The source material was PBMCs. These receptors originate from a woman between 35 and 50 years old in good health and CMV-seropositive.

The chain links TRBV7-2 to TRBJ1-2; D may be TRBD1 (5 bases). The V gene lost 7 bases and the J gene lost 6 bases, with 18 bases spanning the gap. The CDR3 contains 14 residues. The V gene's germline CDR1 is SGHTA and CDR2 FQGNSA. The CDR3: CASNQLGGVHGYTF. CDR3 nucleotide sequence: TGTGCCAGCAACCAATTGGGGGGGGTCCATGGCTACACCTTC.

The chain links TRBV7-2 to TRBJ1-1, with 7 bases fitting TRBD1. The junction had 8 bases not matched to a gene; V was cut back by 4 bases and J by 3 bases. Germline V gene data show CDR1 as SGHTA and CDR2 as FQGNSA. The CDR3 length is 15 residues. CDR3 sequence: CASSSQTGLYTEAFF. The CDR3 nucleotides read TGTGCCAGCAGCTCGCAGACAGGGTTGTACACTGAAGCTTTCTTT.

With respect to this clone: At one end the junction does not follow the germline gene, possibly because of a read error. The chain joins TRBV27 to TRBJ1-2; 7 nucleotides line up with TRBD1. Germline assignment: CDR1 MNHEY and CDR2 SMNVEV (reference sequence). The CDR3 loop spans 15 amino acids. The CDR3 is CASSLSRDRDYDYTF. The CDR3 DNA reads TGTGCCAGCAGTTTATCTCGGGACAGAGACTATGACTACACCTTC.

The chain has TRBV30 and TRBJ1-1, with 7 bases that match TRBD1. The J segment lost 0 bases and the V segment lost 2 bases, leaving 15 bases of the junction unmatched. Germline assignment: CDR1 GTSNPN and CDR2 SVGIG (reference sequence). The CDR3 runs to 18 residues. CDR3: CAWSSLEWAGGMNTEAFF. The DNA for the CDR3 is TGTGCCTGGAGTTCTCTCGAGTGGGCAGGGGGGATGAACACTGAAGCTTTCTTT.

This clone was seen a handful of times. The rearrangement uses TRBV6-4 and TRBJ2-3; TRBD2 matches 9 bases. CDR1 and CDR2 from the germline V gene are MRHNA and SNTAGT. V trimming: 3 bases; J trimming: 1 base; junction bases outside the gene matches: 5. The CDR3 spans 16 residues. CDR3 nucleotides: TGTGCCAGCAGTGAGAAAGCGGGAGGAGGCACAGATACGCAGTATTTT. Translated: CASSEKAGGGTDTQYF.

In its sample, this clone was seen once. The J gene is TRBJ2-7, the V gene TRBV6-1, with 9 bases aligning to TRBD2. The germline CDR1 and CDR2 sequences are MNHNS and SASEGT. The V gene end was trimmed by 6 bases and the J gene end by 0 bases; junction bases not matched to a gene: 3. This CDR3 comprises 14 residues. This CDR3 reads CASRNSGSSYEQYF. The CDR3 region has the DNA TGTGCCAGCAGGAATAGCGGGAGCTCCTACGAGCAGTACTTC.

This clone was picked up a small number of times. The rearrangement joins TRBV25-1 to TRBJ2-1; 9 nucleotides line up with TRBD1. The V segment lost 8 bases and the J segment 9 bases; nucleotides outside the gene matches: 8. The CDR3 is made up of 13 amino acids. Germline values: CDR1 MGHDK, CDR2 SYGVNS. This chain's CDR3 is CASVRTGGAEQFF. The CDR3 nucleotides are TGTGCCAGCGTTAGAACAGGGGGCGCTGAGCAGTTCTTC. Based on the CDR3 plus reference TRBV25-1 and TRBJ2-1, the full variable domain is EADIYQTPRYLVIGTGKKITLECSQTMGHDKMYWYQQDPGMELHLIHYSYGVNSTEKGDLSSESTVSRIRTEHFPLTLESARPSHTSQYLCASVRTGGAEQFFGPGTRLTVL.

The J gene is TRBJ2-5, the V gene TRBV5-1; the match to TRBD2 covers 9 bases. The CDR3 runs 15 residues. Trimming removed 3 bases from V and 7 bases from J; junction bases left unmatched: 10. Looked up from germline, CDR1 is SGHRS and CDR2 is YFSETQ. CDR3 bases: TGCGCCAGCAGCTCCGGACTAGCGCCGTGGGGGACCCAGTACTTC. It yields the protein CASSSGLAPWGTQYF.

The CDR3 DNA reads as TGTGCCAGCACGCCTAGTGGACTACTCAATGAGCAGTTCTTC. This gives the protein CASTPSGLLNEQFF. The rearrangement uses TRBV9 and TRBJ2-1; a weak D match, TRBD2 (6 bases). CDR3 length equals 14 residues. Germline assignment: CDR1 SGDLS and CDR2 YYNGEE. Between the trimmed V and J ends, which lost 6 bases and 6 bases, there was a span of 16 bases.

This clone appeared a single time. The chain recombines TRBV6-5 with TRBJ2-7; 10 bases agree with TRBD2. CDR1 MNHEY and CDR2 SVGAGI come from the germline V gene. The CDR3 extends over 13 amino acids. The junction had 4 bases not matched to a gene; V was cut back by 4 bases and J by 7 bases. DNA for the CDR3: TGTGCCAGCAGTTCTAGCGGGAGTCGAGAGCAGTACTTC. It translates to CASSSSGSREQYF.

The chain combines TRBV6-5 with TRBJ1-2; no clear D gene. There are 13 residues in the CDR3. From germline, CDR1 is MNHEY and CDR2 SVGAGI. Between the trimmed V and J ends, which lost 1 base and 3 bases, there was a span of 6 bases. CDR3 nucleotide sequence: TGTGCCAGCAGTTACTGGAGGGACTATGGCTACACCTTC. This sequence encodes CASSYWRDYGYTF.

The rearrangement links TRBV4-3 to TRBJ2-2; 8 positions agree with TRBD2. Germline V CDR1 and CDR2: LGHNA, YSLEER. V lost 0 bases, J lost 2 bases, and 5 bases stayed unmatched. CDR3 length equals 17 residues. DNA for the CDR3: TGCGCCAGCAGCCAAGACCCTAGCGGGTTCAACACCGGGGAGCTGTTTTTT. This translates into CASSQDPSGFNTGELFF.

The CDR3 nucleotides are TGTGCCAGCAGCTTATGGGACAGGGTTGCTATGCGCGAGCAGTACTTC. This gives the protein CASSLWDRVAMREQYF. The gene calls are TRBV7-8 and TRBJ2-7; TRBD1 matches 9 bases. J gave up 6 bases and V 2 bases, and 11 bases lay outside the gene matches. The CDR3 is made up of 16 amino acids. CDR1 is SGHVS and CDR2 is FQNEAQ in the germline V gene.

The genes are TRBV6-5 and TRBJ1-1; 8 positions agree with TRBD1. There are 15 residues in the CDR3. Germline lookup yields CDR1 MNHEY and CDR2 SVGAGI. V lost 5 bases and J lost 2; bases outside the gene matches: 7. The CDR3 region is CASSPRDRINTEAFF. In DNA form, the CDR3 reads TGTGCCAGCAGTCCCCGGGACAGGATCAACACTGAAGCTTTCTTT.

This rearrangement joins TRBV7-3 to TRBJ2-6, with 7 nucleotides matching TRBD2. CDR3 length: 15 amino acids. Germline V gene data show CDR1 as SGHTA and CDR2 as FQGTGA. Here the CDR3 reads CASMGGTSGANVLTF. CDR3 bases: TGTGCATCAATGGGGGGGACCTCTGGGGCCAACGTCCTGACTTTC.

The J gene is TRBJ1-1, the V gene TRBV7-9; D uncertain. V lost 5 bases and J lost 4, with 8 bases in between. The length of the CDR3 is 12 residues. The germline gives CDR1 SEHNR, CDR2 FQNEAQ (reference sequence). CDR3 nucleotides: TGTGCCAGCAGCCCTCGGGGCACTGAAGCTTTCTTT. Its protein product is CASSPRGTEAFF.

The CDR3 DNA is TGTGCCAGCAGCCCGACGGACTCTCCCCGAGGGGAGCAGTTCTTC. Translation: CASSPTDSPRGEQFF. V and J are TRBV9 and TRBJ2-1, with D maybe TRBD2 (5 bases). Looked up from germline, CDR1 is SGDLS and CDR2 is YYNGEE. Trimming stripped 4 bases from V and 10 bases from J, with 21 bases between. This CDR3 is built from 15 residues.

The chain couples TRBV7-8 to TRBJ1-6, with 9 nucleotides matching TRBD1. This CDR3 is 18 amino acids long. Per the germline V gene, CDR1 is SGHVS and CDR2 is FQNEAQ. V trimming: 5 bases; J trimming: 7 bases; junction bases outside the gene matches: 15. Here the CDR3 reads CASSQSLTGQGVNSPLHF. CDR3 nucleotides: TGTGCCAGCAGCCAATCGCTTACGGGACAGGGTGTCAATTCACCCCTCCACTTT.

This clone was detected a few times. This sequence joins TRBV9 and TRBJ2-3; 7 nucleotides match TRBD2. With 4 bases clipped from V and 2 bases from J, the junction kept 7 bases outside the gene matches. Germline values: CDR1 SGDLS, CDR2 YYNGEE. The CDR3 has 15 residues. The chain's CDR3 is CASSSGASATDTQYF. Here the CDR3 DNA reads TGTGCCAGCAGCAGCGGGGCTAGCGCCACAGATACGCAGTATTTT.

The chain links TRBV30 to TRBJ1-6, with D maybe TRBD1 (6 bases). V lost 5 bases and J lost 12, with 17 bases in between. Germline V lookup: CDR1 GTSNPN, CDR2 SVGIG (reference sequence). The CDR3 runs to 13 residues. CDR3 DNA: TGTGCCTGGGAACAGGGCATTTCCTTACCCCTCCACTTT. Translating gives CAWEQGISLPLHF.

This clone has a handful of counts. This sequence joins TRBV7-2 and TRBJ2-1; TRBD2 agrees at 9 bases. The junction had 6 bases not matched to a gene; V was cut back by 5 bases and J by 1 base. The CDR3 has 16 residues. Germline V CDR1 and CDR2: SGHTA, FQGNSA. CDR3 sequence (DNA): TGTGCCAGCAGCCCCTGGACTAGCGTGTCCTACAATGAGCAGTTCTTC. Encoded protein: CASSPWTSVSYNEQFF.

The V and J genes are TRBV5-6 and TRBJ2-2; TRBD1 matches 8 bases. The length of the CDR3 is 16 residues. The ends lost 3 bases at V and 0 bases at J; junction bases unmatched: 4. CDR1 is SGHDT and CDR2 is YYEEEE in the germline V gene. The DNA for the CDR3 is TGTGCCAGCAGCTATATGGACAGGGCGAACACCGGGGAGCTGTTTTTT. This codes for CASSYMDRANTGELFF.

V is TRBV6-6 and J is TRBJ1-5; possible D gene TRBD1, 6 bases. Trimming stripped 0 bases from V and 4 bases from J, with 10 bases between. CDR3 length: 15 amino acids. CDR1 is MNHNY, CDR2 SVGAGI, per germline (reference sequence). CDR3 amino acids: CASSYSGQGNQPQHF. The CDR3 DNA is TGTGCCAGCAGTTACTCTGGGCAGGGGAATCAGCCCCAGCATTTT.